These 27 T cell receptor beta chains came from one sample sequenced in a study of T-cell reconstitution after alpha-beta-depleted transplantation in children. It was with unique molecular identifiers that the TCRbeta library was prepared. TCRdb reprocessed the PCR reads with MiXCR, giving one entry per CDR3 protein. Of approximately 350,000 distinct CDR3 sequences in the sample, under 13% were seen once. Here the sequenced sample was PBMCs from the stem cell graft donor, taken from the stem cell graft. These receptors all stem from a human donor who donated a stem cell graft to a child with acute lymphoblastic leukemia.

As DNA, the CDR3 is TGCGCCAGCAGCCAAGGGACTGCCCGAATGAACACCGGGGAGCTGTTTTTT. Its translation: CASSQGTARMNTGELFF. J is TRBJ2-2 and V is TRBV4-3; perhaps TRBD2 as D (5 bases). V lost 1 base, J lost 1 base, and 13 bases lay in between. The CDR3 length is 17 residues. Germline loops: CDR1 LGHNA, CDR2 YSLEER.

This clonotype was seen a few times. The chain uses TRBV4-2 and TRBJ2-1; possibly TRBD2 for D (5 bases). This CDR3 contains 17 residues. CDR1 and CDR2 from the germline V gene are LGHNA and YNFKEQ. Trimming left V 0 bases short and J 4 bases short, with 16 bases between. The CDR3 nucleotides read TGTGCCAGCAGCCAAGACGGCGGGCGGAATTTTTACAATGAGCAGTTCTTC. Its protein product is CASSQDGGRNFYNEQFF.

The DNA of the CDR3 is TGTGCCAGCGGCAGGGGTGGGAACACTGAAGCTTTCTTT. This gives the protein CASGRGGNTEAFF. The gene calls are TRBV6-1 and TRBJ1-1, with a weak D call TRBD1 (6 bases). Trimming left V 8 bases short and J 1 base short, with 11 bases between. Germline V gene lookup returns CDR1 MNHNS and CDR2 SASEGT. This CDR3 spans 13 amino acids.

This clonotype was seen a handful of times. The CDR3 reads CATSRDRGASGSEQYF. CDR3 DNA: TGTGCCACCAGCAGAGATCGGGGAGCTAGCGGGAGCGAGCAGTACTTC. The chain combines TRBV15 with TRBJ2-7; 10 nucleotides agree with TRBD2. Germline V gene sequence: CDR1 LNHNV, CDR2 YYDKDF (reference sequence). The CDR3 is 16 amino acids. With V trimmed by 0 bases and J by 6 bases, 8 bases remained unmatched.

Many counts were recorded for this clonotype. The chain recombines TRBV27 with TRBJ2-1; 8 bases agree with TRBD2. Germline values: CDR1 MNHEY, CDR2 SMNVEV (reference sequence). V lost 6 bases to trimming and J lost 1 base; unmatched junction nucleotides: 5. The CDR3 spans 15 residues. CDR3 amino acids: CASRISGNSYNEQFF. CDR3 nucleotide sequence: TGTGCCAGCAGGATTAGCGGGAATTCCTACAATGAGCAGTTCTTC.

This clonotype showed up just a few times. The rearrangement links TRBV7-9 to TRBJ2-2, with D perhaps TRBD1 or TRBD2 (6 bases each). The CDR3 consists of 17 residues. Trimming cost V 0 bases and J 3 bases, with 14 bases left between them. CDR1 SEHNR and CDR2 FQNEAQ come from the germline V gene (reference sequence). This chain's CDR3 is CASSLAPRDIYTGELFF. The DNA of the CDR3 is TGTGCCAGCAGCTTAGCCCCGCGGGACATCTACACCGGGGAGCTGTTTTTT. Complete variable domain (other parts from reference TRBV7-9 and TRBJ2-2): DTGVSQNPRHKITKRGQNVTFRCDPISEHNRLYWYRQTLGQGPEFLTYFQNEAQLEKSRLLSDRFSAERPKGSFSTLEIQRTEQGDSAMYLCASSLAPRDIYTGELFFGEGSRLTVL.

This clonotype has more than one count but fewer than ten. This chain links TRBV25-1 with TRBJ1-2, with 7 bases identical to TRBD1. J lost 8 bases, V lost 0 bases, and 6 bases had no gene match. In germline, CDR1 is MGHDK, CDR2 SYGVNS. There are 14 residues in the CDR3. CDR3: CASSEYGGGYGYTF. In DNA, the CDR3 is TGTGCCAGCAGTGAATATGGAGGGGGCTACGGCTACACCTTC.

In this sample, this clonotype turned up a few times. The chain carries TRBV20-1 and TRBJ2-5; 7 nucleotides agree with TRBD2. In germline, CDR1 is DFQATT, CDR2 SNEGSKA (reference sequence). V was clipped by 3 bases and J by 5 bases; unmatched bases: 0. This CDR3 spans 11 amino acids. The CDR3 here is CSASSGETQYF. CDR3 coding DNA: TGCAGTGCTAGTAGCGGGGAGACCCAGTACTTC.

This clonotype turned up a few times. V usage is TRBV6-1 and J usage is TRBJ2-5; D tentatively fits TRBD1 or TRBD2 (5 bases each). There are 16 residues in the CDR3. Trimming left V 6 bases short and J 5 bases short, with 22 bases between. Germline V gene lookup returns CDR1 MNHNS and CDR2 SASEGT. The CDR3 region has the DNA TGTGCCAGCAGGGCGACTCTCGGGACCCTGGACGAGACCCAGTACTTC. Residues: CASRATLGTLDETQYF.

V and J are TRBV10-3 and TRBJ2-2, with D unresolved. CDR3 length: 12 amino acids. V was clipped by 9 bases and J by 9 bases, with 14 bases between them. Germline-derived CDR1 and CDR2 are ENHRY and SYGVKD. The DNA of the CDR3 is TGTGCCATGTCCGGCGACGCCCGGGAGCTGTTTTTT. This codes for CAMSGDARELFF.

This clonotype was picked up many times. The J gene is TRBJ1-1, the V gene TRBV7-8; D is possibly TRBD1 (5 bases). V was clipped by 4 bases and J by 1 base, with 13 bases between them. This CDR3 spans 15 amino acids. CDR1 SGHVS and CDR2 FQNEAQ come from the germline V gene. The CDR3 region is CASSSTGGWNTEAFF. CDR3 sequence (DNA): TGTGCCAGCAGCTCGACCGGGGGATGGAACACTGAAGCTTTCTTT.

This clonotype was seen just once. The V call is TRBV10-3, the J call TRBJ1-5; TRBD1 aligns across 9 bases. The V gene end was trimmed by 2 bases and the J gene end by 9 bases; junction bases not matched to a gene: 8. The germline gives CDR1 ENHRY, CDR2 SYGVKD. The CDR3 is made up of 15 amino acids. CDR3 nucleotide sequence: TGTGCCATCAGTGAGGGACAGGGGAGGGCTCGGCCCCAGCATTTT. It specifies CAISEGQGRARPQHF.

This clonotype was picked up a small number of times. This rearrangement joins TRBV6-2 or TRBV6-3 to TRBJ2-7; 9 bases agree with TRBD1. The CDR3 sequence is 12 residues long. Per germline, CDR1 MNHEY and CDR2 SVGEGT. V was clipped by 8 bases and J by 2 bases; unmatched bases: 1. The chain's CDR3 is CASGDRAYEQYF. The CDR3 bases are TGTGCCAGCGGGGACAGGGCCTACGAGCAGTACTTC.

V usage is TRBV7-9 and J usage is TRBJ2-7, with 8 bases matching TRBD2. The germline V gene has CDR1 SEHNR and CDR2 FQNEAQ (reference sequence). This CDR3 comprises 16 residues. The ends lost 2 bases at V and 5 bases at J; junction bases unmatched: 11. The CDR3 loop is CASSLNQREYDHEQYF. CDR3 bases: TGTGCCAGCAGCTTAAATCAGCGGGAGTACGACCACGAGCAGTACTTC. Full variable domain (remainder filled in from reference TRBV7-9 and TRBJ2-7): DTGVSQNPRHKITKRGQNVTFRCDPISEHNRLYWYRQTLGQGPEFLTYFQNEAQLEKSRLLSDRFSAERPKGSFSTLEIQRTEQGDSAMYLCASSLNQREYDHEQYFGPGTRLTVT.

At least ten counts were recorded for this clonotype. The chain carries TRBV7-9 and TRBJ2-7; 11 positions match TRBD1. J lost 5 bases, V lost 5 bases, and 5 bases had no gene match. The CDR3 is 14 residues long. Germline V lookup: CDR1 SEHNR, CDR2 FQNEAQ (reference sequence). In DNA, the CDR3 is TGTGCCAGCAGCCCGGGACAGGGGGAGAACGAGCAGTACTTC. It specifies CASSPGQGENEQYF.

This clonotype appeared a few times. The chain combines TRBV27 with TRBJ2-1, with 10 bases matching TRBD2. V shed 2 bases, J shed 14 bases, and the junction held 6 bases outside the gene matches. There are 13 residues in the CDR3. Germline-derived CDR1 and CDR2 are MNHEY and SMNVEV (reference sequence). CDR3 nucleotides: TGTGCCAGCAGTTTAACAACTAGCGGGGTGGAGTTCTTC. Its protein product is CASSLTTSGVEFF.

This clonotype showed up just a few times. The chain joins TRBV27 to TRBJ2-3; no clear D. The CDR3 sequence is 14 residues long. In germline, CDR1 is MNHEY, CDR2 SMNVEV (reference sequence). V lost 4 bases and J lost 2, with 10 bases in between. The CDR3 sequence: CASSSRPDTDTQYF. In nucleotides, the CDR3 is TGTGCCAGCAGTTCCCGGCCTGACACAGATACGCAGTATTTT.

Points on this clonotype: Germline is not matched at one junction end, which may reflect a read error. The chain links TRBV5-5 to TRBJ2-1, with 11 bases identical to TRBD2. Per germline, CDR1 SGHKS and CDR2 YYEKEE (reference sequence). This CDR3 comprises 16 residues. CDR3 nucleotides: TGTGCCAGCAGCCTAGGACTAGCGGGCTCCGACAATGAGCAGTTCTTC. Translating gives CASSLGLAGSDNEQFF.

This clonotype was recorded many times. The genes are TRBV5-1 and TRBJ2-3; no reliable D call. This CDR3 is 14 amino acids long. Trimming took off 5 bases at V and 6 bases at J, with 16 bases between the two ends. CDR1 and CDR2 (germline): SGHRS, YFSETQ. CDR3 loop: CASRPATSFDTQYF. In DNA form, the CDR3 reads TGCGCCAGCAGGCCAGCTACCTCGTTTGATACGCAGTATTTT. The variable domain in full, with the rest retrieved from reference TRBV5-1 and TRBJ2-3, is KAGVTQTPRYLIKTRGQQVTLSCSPISGHRSVSWYQQTPGQGLQFLFEYFSETQRNKGNFPGRFSGRQFSNSRSEMNVSTLELGDSALYLCASRPATSFDTQYFGPGTRLTVL.

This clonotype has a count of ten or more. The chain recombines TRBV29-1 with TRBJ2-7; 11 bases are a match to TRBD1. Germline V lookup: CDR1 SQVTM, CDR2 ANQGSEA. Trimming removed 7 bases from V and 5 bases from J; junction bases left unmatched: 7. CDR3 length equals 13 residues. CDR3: CSGGQGAFNEQYF. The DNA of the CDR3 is TGCAGCGGCGGACAGGGGGCTTTCAACGAGCAGTACTTC.

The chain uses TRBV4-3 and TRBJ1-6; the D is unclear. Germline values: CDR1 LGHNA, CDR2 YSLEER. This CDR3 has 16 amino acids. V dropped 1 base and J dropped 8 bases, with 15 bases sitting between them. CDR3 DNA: TGCGCCAGCAGCCAAGGAAACCGACTCATAGATTCACCCCTCCACTTT. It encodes CASSQGNRLIDSPLHF.

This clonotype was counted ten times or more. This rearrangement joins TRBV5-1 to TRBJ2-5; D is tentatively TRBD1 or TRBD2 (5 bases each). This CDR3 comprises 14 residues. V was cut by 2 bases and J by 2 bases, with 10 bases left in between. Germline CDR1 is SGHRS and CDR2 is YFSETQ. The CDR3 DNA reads TGCGCCAGCAGCTTTGGGACGAATCAAGAGACCCAGTACTTC. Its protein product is CASSFGTNQETQYF.

The CDR3 loop is CASSFIGHRETQYF. The CDR3 bases are TGTGCCAGCAGTTTTATAGGGCATAGAGAGACCCAGTACTTC. The chain is built from TRBV28 and TRBJ2-5; D unclear. The CDR3 is made up of 14 amino acids. Germline values: CDR1 MDHEN, CDR2 SYDVKM. The germline V and J ends were trimmed by 3 bases and 4 bases, with 12 bases remaining between them.

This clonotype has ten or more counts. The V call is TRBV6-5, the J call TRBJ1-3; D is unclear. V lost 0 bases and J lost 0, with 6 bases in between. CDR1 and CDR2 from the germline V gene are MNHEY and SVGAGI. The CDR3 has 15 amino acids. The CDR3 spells CASSYSGFSGNTIYF. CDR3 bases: TGTGCCAGCAGTTACTCGGGATTCTCTGGAAACACCATATATTTT.

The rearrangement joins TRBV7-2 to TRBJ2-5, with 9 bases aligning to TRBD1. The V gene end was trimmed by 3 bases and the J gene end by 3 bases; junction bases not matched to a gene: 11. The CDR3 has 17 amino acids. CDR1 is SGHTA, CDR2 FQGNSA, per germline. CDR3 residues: CASSFPADRGVEETQYF. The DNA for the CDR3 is TGTGCCAGCAGCTTCCCCGCCGACAGGGGGGTAGAAGAGACCCAGTACTTC. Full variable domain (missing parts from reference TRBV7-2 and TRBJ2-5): GAGVSQSPSNKVTEKGKDVELRCDPISGHTALYWYRQSLGQGLEFLIYFQGNSAPDKSGLPSDRFSAERTGGSVSTLTIQRTQQEDSAVYLCASSFPADRGVEETQYFGPGTRLLVL.

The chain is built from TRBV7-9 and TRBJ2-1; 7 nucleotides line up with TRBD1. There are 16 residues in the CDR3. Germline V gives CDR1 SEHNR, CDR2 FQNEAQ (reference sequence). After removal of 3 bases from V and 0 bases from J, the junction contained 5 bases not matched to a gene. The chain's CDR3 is CASSFLTGSSYNEQFF. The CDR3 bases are TGTGCCAGCAGCTTCCTGACAGGGAGCTCCTACAATGAGCAGTTCTTC.

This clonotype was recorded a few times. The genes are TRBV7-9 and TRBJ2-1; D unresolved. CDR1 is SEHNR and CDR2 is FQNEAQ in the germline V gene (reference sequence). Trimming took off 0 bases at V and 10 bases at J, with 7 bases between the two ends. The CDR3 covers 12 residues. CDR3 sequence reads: CASSLAQPEQFF. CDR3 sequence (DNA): TGTGCCAGCAGCTTAGCGCAACCAGAGCAGTTCTTC.